This T cell receptor (beta chain) was recovered during a study of cytomegalovirus exposure and HLA in healthy donors. The CDR3 loop spans 14 amino acids. Germline loops: CDR1 SGHNT, CDR2 YYREEE (reference sequence). 13 Jbeta primers and 60 Vbeta primers were used for the PCR. The data were produced by immunoSEQ multiplex PCR, yet TCRdb's version contains in-frame clones alone and is incomplete. The sample carries over 110,000 clones, 82% recorded once. The sequenced sample was PBMCs. The chain recombines TRBV5-4 with TRBJ2-5, with TRBD1 matching 9 bases. The tail of the sequence fits TRBJ2-7 better, so the J call may be wrong. This clonotype originated in a male donor in good health and CMV-seronegative. This CDR3 is CASSFRDRVHEQYF. CDR3 nucleotide sequence: TGTGCCAGCAGCTTCCGGGACAGGGTCCACGAGCAGTACTTC.